The 28 T cell receptor beta chains presented below share a single source sample, sequenced in a study of patients and donors after allogeneic stem cell transplantation. TCRdb reanalysed the RT-PCR reads using MiXCR and keeps one entry per CDR3 protein. This repertoire shows 800,000 to 1,000,000 distinct CDR3 sequences, about a sixth found once; its top ten account for about 6%. Sequencing was carried out using blood, either unsorted or a sorted T cell fraction (not recorded which). These receptors were obtained from a human donor who was either an allogeneic HSCT recipient or a stem cell or donor lymphocyte infusion donor (not recorded which). It is not recorded whose cells these are; they may come from a transplant donor.

V is TRBV7-2 and J is TRBJ2-7, with D maybe TRBD1 (6 bases). The V end was cut by 5 bases, the J end by 3 bases, with 20 bases between. The CDR3 consists of 16 residues. CDR1 is SGHTA, CDR2 FQGNSA, per germline. CDR3 in amino acids: CASSVVTGLRNYEQYF. The CDR3 DNA is TGTGCCAGCAGCGTAGTTACAGGGCTAAGGAACTACGAGCAGTACTTC. Full variable domain (outside the CDR3, taken from reference TRBV7-2 and TRBJ2-7): GAGVSQSPSNKVTEKGKDVELRCDPISGHTALYWYRQSLGQGLEFLIYFQGNSAPDKSGLPSDRFSAERTGGSVSTLTIQRTQQEDSAVYLCASSVVTGLRNYEQYFGPGTRLTVT.

A few counts support this clonotype. This rearrangement joins TRBV9 to TRBJ2-3; possible D gene TRBD2, 5 bases. Trimming removed 0 bases at V and 6 bases at J, with 11 bases between. The germline V gene has CDR1 SGDLS and CDR2 YYNGEE. This CDR3 contains 14 residues. The CDR3 here is CASSVASLTDTQYF. For the CDR3, the DNA is TGTGCCAGCAGCGTAGCTAGCCTAACCGATACGCAGTATTTT. Full variable domain (outside the CDR3, taken from reference TRBV9 and TRBJ2-3): DSGVTQTPKHLITATGQRVTLRCSPRSGDLSVYWYQQSLDQGLQFLIQYYNGEERAKGNILERFSAQQFPDLHSELNLSSLELGDSALYFCASSVASLTDTQYFGPGTRLTVL.

Many counts were recorded for this clonotype. The chain joins TRBV12-3 or TRBV12-4 to TRBJ1-1; D might be TRBD1 (5 bases). V was cut by 3 bases and J by 0 bases, with 8 bases left in between. The CDR3 is made up of 14 amino acids. The CDR3 loop is CASSLAGLNTEAFF. The CDR3, as DNA: TGTGCCAGCAGTTTGGCAGGGTTGAACACTGAAGCTTTCTTT.

The chain employs TRBV5-1 and TRBJ2-1; 7 bases match TRBD2. Germline-derived CDR1 and CDR2 are SGHRS and YFSETQ. The CDR3 totals 15 residues. Germline trimming cut 5 bases from V and 6 bases from J; bases unmatched to any gene: 11. The CDR3 reads CASRVSTGTINEQFF. The CDR3 nucleotides are TGCGCCAGCAGGGTTTCAACCGGGACTATCAATGAGCAGTTCTTC.

The chain employs TRBV7-7 and TRBJ2-1, with 11 nucleotides matching TRBD2. The CDR3 totals 20 residues. J lost 0 bases, V lost 1 base, and 11 bases had no gene match. Germline assignment: CDR1 SSHAT and CDR2 FNYEAQ (reference sequence). CDR3 amino acids: CASSLVPSSGRASSYNEQFF. In DNA, the CDR3 is TGTGCCAGCAGCTTAGTACCAAGTAGCGGGAGGGCCAGCTCCTACAATGAGCAGTTCTTC.

The gene calls are TRBV2 and TRBJ2-7; D not certain. V lost 0 bases, J lost 1 base, and 16 bases lay in between. The CDR3 covers 17 residues. Germline V gives CDR1 SNHLY, CDR2 FYNNEI. The CDR3 DNA sequence: TGTGCCAGCAGTGAAGCGACGGGTGTGGGATGGTCCTACGAGCAGTACTTC. This gives the protein CASSEATGVGWSYEQYF.

The rearrangement uses TRBV5-1 and TRBJ2-7; unclear D gene. Germline loops: CDR1 SGHRS, CDR2 YFSETQ. V shed 0 bases and J shed 7 bases, with 11 bases lying between them. The CDR3 is made up of 13 amino acids. The CDR3 DNA reads TGCGCCAGCAGCTTGGGGGCGGTGGGAGAGCAGTACTTC. Translating it yields CASSLGAVGEQYF.

Many counts were recorded for this clonotype. CDR3 bases: TGTGCCAGCAGTTACGTAGAGGACACCGGGGAGCTGTTTTTT. It encodes CASSYVEDTGELFF. The chain employs TRBV6-5 and TRBJ2-2; D gene ambiguous. With 2 bases removed from V and 3 bases from J, the gap between germline ends came to 7 bases. Germline lookup yields CDR1 MNHEY and CDR2 SVGAGI. This CDR3 region has 14 residues.

This clonotype was seen more than once but under ten times. V gene TRBV12-3 or TRBV12-4 combines with J gene TRBJ1-2; 9 bases are shared with TRBD1. The length of the CDR3 is 18 residues. The junction had 16 bases not matched to a gene; V was cut back by 2 bases and J by 6 bases. The CDR3 loop reads CASSLQSTGGPTLDGYTF. The DNA for the CDR3 is TGTGCCAGCAGTTTACAGTCCACAGGGGGCCCCACTTTGGATGGCTACACCTTC.

This sequence joins TRBV18 and TRBJ2-1, with TRBD2 identical over 11 bases. Per the germline V gene, CDR1 is KGHSH and CDR2 is LQKENI. The CDR3 is made up of 15 amino acids. V shed 0 bases and J 15 bases; nucleotides not matched to a gene: 10. This chain's CDR3 is CASSPPSLAGGIWFF. The CDR3 DNA reads as TGTGCCAGCTCACCACCGAGTCTAGCGGGAGGAATTTGGTTCTTC.

This clonotype was observed a handful of times. The genes are TRBV6-1 and TRBJ2-7; 8 bases agree with TRBD2. The CDR3 loop spans 13 amino acids. Germline CDR1 is MNHNS and CDR2 is SASEGT. V lost 6 bases, J lost 5 bases, and 6 bases stayed unmatched. The CDR3 bases are TGTGCCAGCAGCCTGGGACTAGTAAACGAGCAGTACTTC. It is translated as CASSLGLVNEQYF.

The chain combines TRBV5-6 with TRBJ2-5; the match to TRBD1 covers 7 bases. CDR1 is SGHDT, CDR2 YYEEEE, per germline. CDR3 length: 15 amino acids. J gave up 5 bases and V 3 bases, and 10 bases lay outside the gene matches. The CDR3 loop is CASSSHQGVWETQYF. CDR3 DNA: TGTGCCAGCAGCTCACACCAGGGGGTGTGGGAGACCCAGTACTTC.

This clonotype was seen repeatedly, ten times or more. The rearrangement uses TRBV12-3 or TRBV12-4 and TRBJ2-7; 8 nucleotides match TRBD1. This CDR3 spans 16 amino acids. The V gene end was trimmed by 6 bases and the J gene end by 0 bases; junction bases not matched to a gene: 10. CDR3 region: CASSHWTGPSSYEQYF. CDR3 DNA sequence: TGTGCCAGCAGCCATTGGACAGGGCCAAGCTCCTACGAGCAGTACTTC.

V usage is TRBV12-3 or TRBV12-4 and J usage is TRBJ2-1, with TRBD1 matching 9 bases. This CDR3 is 11 amino acids long. V shed 5 bases and J 13 bases; nucleotides not matched to a gene: 3. CDR3: CASSRTGEQFF. The CDR3 region has the DNA TGTGCCAGCAGTCGGACAGGGGAACAGTTCTTC.

The chain links TRBV2 to TRBJ1-2; TRBD1 agrees at 10 bases. The J segment lost 4 bases and the V segment lost 5 bases, leaving 7 bases of the junction unmatched. This CDR3 has 15 residues. Looked up from germline, CDR1 is SNHLY and CDR2 is FYNNEI. CDR3 DNA: TGTGCCAGCAGTCGGGACAGGGGTTTCGGCTATGGCTACACCTTC. Protein sequence: CASSRDRGFGYGYTF.

This clonotype was observed a few times. The chain combines TRBV6-1 with TRBJ1-2; D remains ambiguous. Germline CDR1 and CDR2: MNHNS and SASEGT. CDR3 size: 12 residues. Deletions cut 2 bases from V and 7 bases from J, with 8 bases between. Written as DNA, the CDR3 is TGTGCCAGCAGTGAATTTCGTAGTGGCTACACCTTC. This translates into CASSEFRSGYTF.

The chain is built from TRBV25-1 and TRBJ1-2; D remains unclear. V was pared by 3 bases and J by 5 bases, with 13 bases between. The germline V gene has CDR1 MGHDK and CDR2 SYGVNS. The length of the CDR3 is 14 residues. The CDR3 region is CASSDSQKSYGYTF. As DNA, the CDR3 is TGTGCCAGCAGTGATTCGCAGAAGTCGTATGGCTACACCTTC.

The chain couples TRBV12-3 or TRBV12-4 to TRBJ1-2, with D perhaps TRBD1 (6 bases). This CDR3 has 16 residues. V lost 1 base and J lost 4, with 16 bases in between. In DNA, the CDR3 is TGTGCCAGCAGTTTAGAACAGAACAGGGCGGCCTATGGCTACACCTTC. Amino acid sequence: CASSLEQNRAAYGYTF.

This clonotype was counted a few times. The chain uses TRBV6-2 or TRBV6-3 and TRBJ1-1, with TRBD1 as a possible D gene (6 bases). This CDR3 has 13 amino acids. Trimming took off 4 bases at V and 5 bases at J, with 11 bases between the two ends. Germline V gene lookup returns CDR1 MNHEY and CDR2 SVGEGT. The CDR3 DNA reads TGTGCCAGCAGTTCCGGACAGACGACTGAAGCTTTCTTT. Its translation: CASSSGQTTEAFF.

CDR3 bases: TGTGCCATCTCAGGGGGGGACAGCGGTCACGAGCAGTACTTC. Translating it yields CAISGGDSGHEQYF. This sequence joins TRBV7-9 and TRBJ2-7; either TRBD1 or TRBD2 may supply D (7 bases each). This CDR3 contains 14 residues. Germline lookup yields CDR1 SEHNR and CDR2 FQNEAQ (reference sequence). V was cut by 10 bases and J by 5 bases, with 21 bases left in between.

In this sample, this clonotype turned up a few times. V is TRBV9 and J is TRBJ2-1, with a possible D match to TRBD2 (6 bases). The CDR3 runs 16 residues. Looked up from germline, CDR1 is SGDLS and CDR2 is YYNGEE. Trimming removed 3 bases from V and 6 bases from J, with 19 bases in between. CDR3 in amino acids: CASSGGGRPRGNEQFF. The CDR3 bases are TGTGCCAGCAGCGGCGGAGGGAGACCTAGGGGCAATGAGCAGTTCTTC. Filled out from reference TRBV9 and TRBJ2-1, the complete variable domain reads DSGVTQTPKHLITATGQRVTLRCSPRSGDLSVYWYQQSLDQGLQFLIQYYNGEERAKGNILERFSAQQFPDLHSELNLSSLELGDSALYFCASSGGGRPRGNEQFFGPGTRLTVL.

This clonotype has just a few counts. The chain links TRBV5-1 to TRBJ1-1; D is perhaps TRBD1 (5 bases). CDR1 is SGHRS and CDR2 is YFSETQ in the germline V gene. The V end lost 4 bases, the J end lost 2 bases, and 12 bases lay between the germline ends. This CDR3 comprises 14 residues. CDR3 sequence reads: CASSPKTENTEAFF. CDR3 in DNA: TGCGCCAGCAGCCCAAAGACAGAAAACACTGAAGCTTTCTTT.

The chain couples TRBV3-1 to TRBJ2-1; D might be TRBD1 or TRBD2, each matching 5 bases. The V end was cut by 4 bases, the J end by 7 bases, with 11 bases between. Per germline, CDR1 LGHDT and CDR2 YNNKEL (reference sequence). This CDR3 is built from 13 residues. The CDR3 DNA follows: TGTGCCAGCAGCCGGGACGGCTCAAATGAGCAGTTCTTC. Its translation: CASSRDGSNEQFF.

Ten or more counts support this clonotype. The gene calls are TRBV12-3 or TRBV12-4 and TRBJ1-2, with TRBD1 as a possible D gene (6 bases). The CDR3 loop spans 14 amino acids. V was clipped by 7 bases and J by 5 bases, with 17 bases between them. CDR3 in amino acids: CASTEQGSEYGYTF. The CDR3 nucleotides read TGTGCCAGCACCGAACAGGGTTCTGAGTATGGCTACACCTTC.

There are many counts of this clonotype. The chain uses TRBV28 and TRBJ1-1; D gene uncertain. V shed 9 bases and J shed 2 bases, with 10 bases lying between them. The CDR3 covers 12 residues. Germline V gene sequence: CDR1 MDHEN, CDR2 SYDVKM. The CDR3 protein is CASSETNTEAFF. The CDR3 nucleotides read TGTGCCAGTAGTGAGACTAACACTGAAGCTTTCTTT.

The genes are TRBV7-9 and TRBJ2-1; D ambiguous. V lost 5 bases to trimming and J lost 5 bases, with 10 bases between them. The CDR3 spans 13 residues. CDR1 and CDR2 from the germline V gene are SEHNR and FQNEAQ (reference sequence). CDR3 in amino acids: CASSPSLNNEQFF. For the CDR3, the DNA is TGTGCCAGCAGCCCCTCCTTAAACAATGAGCAGTTCTTC.

This clonotype has a handful of counts. The chain joins TRBV5-5 to TRBJ1-5; a possible D gene is TRBD1 (6 bases). V lost 3 bases and J lost 5, with 15 bases in between. In germline, CDR1 is SGHKS, CDR2 YYEKEE (reference sequence). The CDR3 extends over 15 amino acids. In DNA, the CDR3 is TGTGCCAGCAGCTCGGGTGGGACAACGCATCAGCCCCAGCATTTT. This translates into CASSSGGTTHQPQHF.

The table lists this clonotype with a few counts. This chain connects TRBV2 to TRBJ2-7, with D maybe TRBD2 (6 bases). V lost 1 base and J 1 base, leaving 17 bases between the germline ends. CDR3 length: 17 residues. Germline V gene data show CDR1 as SNHLY and CDR2 as FYNNEI. The CDR3 region is CASSEGPGLLPSYEQYF. The CDR3 nucleotides are TGTGCCAGCAGTGAAGGACCGGGACTTTTACCTTCCTACGAGCAGTACTTC.